These T cell receptor beta chains were read from a single sample in a study of graft-versus-host responses after intestinal transplantation. Profiled with immunoSEQ multiplex PCR; TCRdb holds only in-frame clones, not every one. The repertoire holds almost 30,000 clones, with 80% to 85% as singletons. Here the sequenced sample was ileum tissue, taken 98 days after intestinal transplantation. The receptors shown here come from a human patient who received an intestinal transplant, so some T cells may come from the graft donor. The CDR3 runs from the conserved cysteine through the conserved F or W. The D gene is left open where the match is weak. Clone size is given for some rows only: seen once, a few or many times, or a class if the clone is expanded.

v_call: TRBV28; j_call: TRBJ1-2; d_call: -; clone_size: -; cdr3_nt: TGTGCCAGCAGTGACCCCGGGGGATCCCGCGGCTACACCTTC; cdr3_aa: CASSDPGGSRGYTF
v_call: TRBV30; j_call: TRBJ1-1; d_call: TRBD1; clone_size: -; cdr3_nt: TGTGCCTGGAGCGAGCAGGGGGTCGAAGCTTTCTTT; cdr3_aa: CAWSEQGVEAFF
v_call: TRBV5-6; j_call: TRBJ2-1; d_call: -; clone_size: -; cdr3_nt: TGTGCCAGCAGCTTGGCGGGGTCCACTTACAATGAGCAGTTCTTC; cdr3_aa: CASSLAGSTYNEQFF
v_call: TRBV14; j_call: TRBJ2-5; d_call: -; clone_size: few; cdr3_nt: TGTGCCAGCAGCCAAGATCATGAGACCCAGTACTTC; cdr3_aa: CASSQDHETQYF
v_call: TRBV7-9; j_call: TRBJ2-2; d_call: TRBD1; clone_size: -; cdr3_nt: TGTGCCAGCAGCCCCCAGGCCGGGACAGAGACCGGGGAGCTGTTTTTT; cdr3_aa: CASSPQAGTETGELFF
v_call: TRBV10-3; j_call: TRBJ2-1; d_call: TRBD2; clone_size: -; cdr3_nt: TGTGCCATCAGTGGGGAGGGAAATGAGCAGTTCTTC; cdr3_aa: CAISGEGNEQFF
v_call: TRBV15; j_call: TRBJ2-2; d_call: TRBD1; clone_size: few; cdr3_nt: TGTGCCACCAGCAGATTAGGGACAGGGGACACCGGGGAGCTGTTTTTT; cdr3_aa: CATSRLGTGDTGELFF
v_call: TRBV2; j_call: TRBJ1-1; d_call: -; clone_size: -; cdr3_nt: TGTGCCAGCAAATCCCTTGTCGGGTGGAACACTGAAGCTTTCTTT; cdr3_aa: CASKSLVGWNTEAFF
v_call: TRBV4-2; j_call: TRBJ2-7; d_call: TRBD2; clone_size: -; cdr3_nt: TGTGCCAGCAGCCAGCCGGGACTAGTCGTTGGCGAGCAGTACTTC; cdr3_aa: CASSQPGLVVGEQYF
v_call: TRBV6-5; j_call: TRBJ2-1; d_call: TRBD1; clone_size: -; cdr3_nt: TGTGCCAGCAGCAAAACAGGGGGCCCCCTCAATGAGCAGTTCTTC; cdr3_aa: CASSKTGGPLNEQFF
v_call: TRBV2; j_call: TRBJ2-3; d_call: TRBD2; clone_size: -; cdr3_nt: TGTGCCAGCAGTGAAGGGGGACTAGCGGGGTACGATACGCAGTATTTT; cdr3_aa: CASSEGGLAGYDTQYF
v_call: TRBV11-2; j_call: TRBJ2-7; d_call: TRBD1; clone_size: -; cdr3_nt: TGTGCCAGCAGCGGGTCGGGACAGCCTTCCTACGAGCAGTACTTC; cdr3_aa: CASSGSGQPSYEQYF
v_call: TRBV30; j_call: TRBJ2-2; d_call: -; clone_size: few; cdr3_nt: TGTGCCTGGAATCAAGGGTTAGGCGGGGAGCTGTTTTTT; cdr3_aa: CAWNQGLGGELFF
v_call: TRBV5-1; j_call: TRBJ1-2; d_call: TRBD1; clone_size: -; cdr3_nt: TGCGCCAGCAGCGGGCTAACTTTCGGACAGGGGGCACTTGACTATGGCTACACCTTC; cdr3_aa: CASSGLTFGQGALDYGYTF
v_call: TRBV6-1; j_call: TRBJ1-5; d_call: -; clone_size: once; cdr3_nt: TGTGCCAGCACAGGTTACAGCTCGTTCAATCAGCCCCAGCATTTT; cdr3_aa: CASTGYSSFNQPQHF
v_call: TRBV5-1; j_call: TRBJ2-7; d_call: -; clone_size: -; cdr3_nt: TGCGCCAGCAGCTTGGTCGGGTATGGGGGGCGCAAATTCTACGAGCAGTACTTC; cdr3_aa: CASSLVGYGGRKFYEQYF
v_call: TRBV7-9; j_call: TRBJ2-2; d_call: TRBD2; clone_size: -; cdr3_nt: TGTGCCAGCAGCTTAGGGGGACTAGCTAACACCGGGGAGCTGTTTTTT; cdr3_aa: CASSLGGLANTGELFF
v_call: TRBV4-1; j_call: TRBJ2-1; d_call: -; clone_size: -; cdr3_nt: TGCGCCAGCAGCCAAAGTACAGGCTACAATGAGCAGTTCTTC; cdr3_aa: CASSQSTGYNEQFF
v_call: TRBV21-1; j_call: TRBJ1-2; d_call: -; clone_size: -; cdr3_nt: TGTGCCAGCAGCAAGGAGGCAATTAACTATGGCTACACCTTC; cdr3_aa: CASSKEAINYGYTF
v_call: TRBV7-9; j_call: TRBJ2-7; d_call: TRBD1; clone_size: -; cdr3_nt: TGTGCCAGCAGCGGGGACAGGGCCCCCTACGAGCAGTACTTC; cdr3_aa: CASSGDRAPYEQYF
v_call: TRBV28; j_call: TRBJ1-6; d_call: -; clone_size: -; cdr3_nt: TGTGCCAGCACCCCGCAGGGGCAGGGCTATAATTCACCCCTCCACTTT; cdr3_aa: CASTPQGQGYNSPLHF
v_call: TRBV10-3; j_call: TRBJ2-1; d_call: TRBD1; clone_size: -; cdr3_nt: TGTGCCATCAAAACCGGGACAGGGCTTTTAAATGAGCAGTTCTTC; cdr3_aa: CAIKTGTGLLNEQFF
v_call: TRBV5-1; j_call: TRBJ2-7; d_call: -; clone_size: -; cdr3_nt: TGCGCCAGCAGCTTTACAGAGTTGGGGGACCCCTACGAGCAGTACTTC; cdr3_aa: CASSFTELGDPYEQYF
v_call: TRBV5-4; j_call: TRBJ2-4; d_call: TRBD1; clone_size: few; cdr3_nt: TGTGCCAGCAGCACGGGACAGGGGATTCAGTACTTC; cdr3_aa: CASSTGQGIQYF
v_call: TRBV5-6; j_call: TRBJ2-1; d_call: -; clone_size: once; cdr3_nt: TGTGCCAGCAGCTCTTACAATGAGCAGTTCTTC; cdr3_aa: CASSSYNEQFF
v_call: TRBV2; j_call: TRBJ2-7; d_call: TRBD1; clone_size: -; cdr3_nt: TGTGCCAGCAGGCAGGACAGGAAGAACGAGCAGTACTTC; cdr3_aa: CASRQDRKNEQYF
v_call: TRBV6-5; j_call: TRBJ2-1; d_call: -; clone_size: few; cdr3_nt: TGTGCCAGCAGTTACGGAGGGGAGCAGTTCTTC; cdr3_aa: CASSYGGEQFF
v_call: TRBV28; j_call: TRBJ1-1; d_call: -; clone_size: -; cdr3_nt: TGTGCCAGCAGCCACGTATTCAACACTGAAGCTTTCTTT; cdr3_aa: CASSHVFNTEAFF
v_call: TRBV14; j_call: TRBJ2-7; d_call: -; clone_size: -; cdr3_nt: TGTGCCAGCAGCCGGGGGCGGGCCTACGAGCAGTACTTC; cdr3_aa: CASSRGRAYEQYF